Only a few counts were recorded for the clone carrying this T cell receptor (beta chain). Antigen unknown. Germline V CDR1 and CDR2: SGDLS, YYNGEE. Unmatched junction bases numbered 6, after V lost 4 bases and J lost 2 bases. The CDR3 is 16 amino acids. Deep-level assay runs were performed. When replicate PCRs were run on sorted subsets, they used 150 to 250 ng DNA, about 30,000 T cell genomes. Clones were read by immunoSEQ multiplex PCR, and TCRdb kept only the in-frame ones, dropping some. Among 600,000 to 750,000 clones listed, about three quarters were seen once. This record comes from a study of shared clonotypes between healthy human individuals. About the research overall: Each donor's CD8 memory used one plate, CD8 naive two, each CD4 subset three. Findings of the study overall: Across a few donors, naive CD4 shared 4.5% to 6%, naive CD8 3.5% to 4%, memory CD4 more than 2%, memory CD8 about 0.4%.

The gene calls are TRBV9 and TRBJ2-2, with 9 bases that match TRBD1. The clonotype comes from a woman aged 30 to 39 in good health. Sequencing was done on a sample of memory CD4+ T cells sorted from blood. Subset of the sample: CD45RA-negative fraction. Here the CDR3 DNA reads TGTGCCAGCAGCTTCACAGGGGGCCTAAACACCGGGGAGCTGTTTTTT. It codes for CASSFTGGLNTGELFF.